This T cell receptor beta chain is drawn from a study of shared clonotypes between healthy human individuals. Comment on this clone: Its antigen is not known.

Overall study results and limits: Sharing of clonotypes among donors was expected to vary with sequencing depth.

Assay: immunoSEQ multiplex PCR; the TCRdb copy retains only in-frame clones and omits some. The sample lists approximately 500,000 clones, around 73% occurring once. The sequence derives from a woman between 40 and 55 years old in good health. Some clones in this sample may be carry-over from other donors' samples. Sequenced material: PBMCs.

The CDR3 bases are TGTGCCAGCAGCCCAGGGGGCGCGGGTGCCGGGGAGCTGTTTTTT. Translation gives CASSPGGAGAGELFF. The chain uses TRBV28 and TRBJ2-2; 8 bases map to TRBD1. The CDR3 extends over 15 amino acids. Germline assignment: CDR1 MDHEN and CDR2 SYDVKM. J lost 6 bases, V lost 6 bases, and 9 bases had no gene match. Together with reference TRBV28 and TRBJ2-2, the CDR3 gives the full variable domain: DVKVTQSSRYLVKRTGEKVFLECVQDMDHENMFWYRQDPGLGLRLIYFSYDVKMKEKGDIPEGYSVSREKKERFSLILESASTNQTSMYLCASSPGGAGAGELFFGEGSRLTVL.